This passage covers 6 T cell receptor beta chains from one sample sequenced in a study of post-analysis software for immune sequencing data. Broader study findings: Five or six TRBV segments were significantly more frequent in patients than in controls. TRBV5-6, TRBV5-1 and TRBV20-1 were among these segments.

Unique molecular identifiers tagged the TCR beta cDNA libraries. TCRdb itself ran the PCR reads through MiXCR, one entry per CDR3 protein. The sample lists approximately 440,000 distinct CDR3 sequences, under 55% occurring once. These receptors have no known antigen. The sample was blood. The receptors stem from a girl between 10 and 17 years old with multiple sclerosis.

This chain links TRBV4-2 with TRBJ1-1; no definite D call. This CDR3 region has 16 residues. V was clipped by 1 base and J by 0 bases, with 12 bases between them. Germline V gene lookup returns CDR1 LGHNA and CDR2 YNFKEQ. This CDR3 reads CASSQGPYLMNTEAFF. The CDR3 DNA is TGTGCCAGCAGCCAAGGTCCTTATCTAATGAACACTGAAGCTTTCTTT.

The chain has TRBV28 and TRBJ2-5, with D possibly being TRBD2 (6 bases). The CDR3 length is 14 residues. V lost 5 bases, J lost 4 bases, and 14 bases lay in between. Germline CDR1 reads MDHEN; CDR2 reads SYDVKM. The CDR3 loop reads CASSRDSRGETQYF. For the CDR3, the DNA is TGTGCCAGCAGTCGGGACTCCCGGGGAGAGACCCAGTACTTC.

V and J are TRBV7-2 and TRBJ2-1; D not certain. The germline V gene encodes CDR1 SGHTA and CDR2 FQGNSA. V was shortened by 6 bases and J by 9 bases, with 24 bases between the two germline ends. The CDR3 covers 16 residues. Here the CDR3 DNA reads TGTGCCAGCAGTCTCTTCGGCTCCCAAGTACGTGGTGAGCAGTTCTTC. Amino acid sequence: CASSLFGSQVRGEQFF. The complete variable domain, with remaining parts taken from reference TRBV7-2 and TRBJ2-1, reads GAGVSQSPSNKVTEKGKDVELRCDPISGHTALYWYRQSLGQGLEFLIYFQGNSAPDKSGLPSDRFSAERTGGSVSTLTIQRTQQEDSAVYLCASSLFGSQVRGEQFFGPGTRLTVL.

The chain links TRBV6-4 to TRBJ2-1; 10 positions agree with TRBD2. Trimming at V came to 4 bases and at J to 4 bases, leaving 4 bases not matched to a gene. CDR3 size: 15 residues. The germline V gene encodes CDR1 MRHNA and CDR2 SNTAGT. As DNA, the CDR3 is TGTGCCAGCAGTGCAGAAGCGGGGGGGTACAATGAGCAGTTCTTC. This translates into CASSAEAGGYNEQFF.

The V call is TRBV20-1, the J call TRBJ2-7; D could derive from TRBD1 or TRBD2 (6 bases each). This CDR3 has 15 residues. V was shortened by 4 bases and J by 3 bases, with 19 bases between the two germline ends. Germline loops: CDR1 DFQATT, CDR2 SNEGSKA (reference sequence). In DNA, the CDR3 is TGCAGTGCTACCCCGGGGGCTTCTCGAGGCTACGAGCAGTACTTC. This translates into CSATPGASRGYEQYF.

In the case of this clonotype: Possible read error: a much larger clone is one base away. This chain links TRBV7-6 with TRBJ2-7; 7 nucleotides agree with TRBD2. The CDR3 has 15 residues. Germline V lookup: CDR1 SGHVS, CDR2 FNYEAQ. The CDR3 loop is CASSIASGGTYEQYF. The CDR3 DNA reads as TGTGCCAGCAGCATAGCTAGCGGAGGGACCTACGAGCAGTACTTC. The whole variable domain, filled in from reference TRBV7-6 and TRBJ2-7, reads GAGVSQSPRYKVTKRGQDVALRCDPISGHVSLYWYRQALGQGPEFLTYFNYEAQQDKSGLPNDRFSAERPEGSISTLTIQRTEQRDSAMYRCASSIASGGTYEQYFGPGTRLTVT.